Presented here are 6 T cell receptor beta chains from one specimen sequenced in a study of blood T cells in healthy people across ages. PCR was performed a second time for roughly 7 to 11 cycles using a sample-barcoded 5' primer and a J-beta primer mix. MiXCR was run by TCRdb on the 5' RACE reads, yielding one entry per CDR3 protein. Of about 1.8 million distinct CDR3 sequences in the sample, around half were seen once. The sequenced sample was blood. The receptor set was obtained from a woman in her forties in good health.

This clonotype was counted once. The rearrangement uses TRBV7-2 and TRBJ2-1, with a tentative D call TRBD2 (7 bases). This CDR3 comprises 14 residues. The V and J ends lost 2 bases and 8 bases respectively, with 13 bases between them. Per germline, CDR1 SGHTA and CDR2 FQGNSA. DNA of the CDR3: TGTGCCAGCAGCTTATGGGGGGCGGGGGATGAGCAGTTCTTC. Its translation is CASSLWGAGDEQFF.

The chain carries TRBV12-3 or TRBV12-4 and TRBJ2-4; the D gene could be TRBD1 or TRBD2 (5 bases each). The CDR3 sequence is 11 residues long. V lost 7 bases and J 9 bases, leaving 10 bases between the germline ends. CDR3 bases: TGTGCCAGCAACCTGAGGGGCATTCAGTACTTC. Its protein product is CASNLRGIQYF.

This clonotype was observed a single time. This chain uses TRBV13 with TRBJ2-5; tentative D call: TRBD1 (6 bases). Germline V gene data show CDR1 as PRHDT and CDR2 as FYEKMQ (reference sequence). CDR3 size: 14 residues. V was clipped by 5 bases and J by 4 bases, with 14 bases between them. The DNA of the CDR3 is TGTGCCAGCAGCGCCAGTTCCAGGGGAGAGACCCAGTACTTC. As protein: CASSASSRGETQYF.

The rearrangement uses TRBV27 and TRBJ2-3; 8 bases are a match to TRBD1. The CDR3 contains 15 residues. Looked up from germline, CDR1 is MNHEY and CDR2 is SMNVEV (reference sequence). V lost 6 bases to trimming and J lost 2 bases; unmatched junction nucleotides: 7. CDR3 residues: CASSTTGGDTDTQYF. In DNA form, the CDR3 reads TGTGCCAGCAGCACTACAGGGGGTGACACAGATACGCAGTATTTT.

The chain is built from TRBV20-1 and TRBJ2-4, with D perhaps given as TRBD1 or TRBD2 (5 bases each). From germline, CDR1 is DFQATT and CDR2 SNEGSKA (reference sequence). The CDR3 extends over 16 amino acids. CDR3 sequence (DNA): TGCAGGGTAGAGGGTACAGGTAGCCATGCCAAAAACATTCAGTACTTC. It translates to CRVEGTGSHAKNIQYF.

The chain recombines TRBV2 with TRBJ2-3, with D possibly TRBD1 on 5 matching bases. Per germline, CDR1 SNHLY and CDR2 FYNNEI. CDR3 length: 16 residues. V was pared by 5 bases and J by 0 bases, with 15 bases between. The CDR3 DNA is TGTGCCAGCAGTATCGGTCCAGGGCTGAGCACAGATACGCAGTATTTT. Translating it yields CASSIGPGLSTDTQYF.